This T cell receptor beta chain is from a study of cytomegalovirus exposure and HLA in healthy donors. Study in general: In a previous analysis, more than 90 million unique TCR beta sequences were found from 150 million to 200 million T cells.

The PCR employed 60 Vbeta primers together with 13 Jbeta primers. Profiling relied on immunoSEQ multiplex PCR, and the TCRdb table lists in-frame clones only, not all of them. The sample shows about 160,000 clones, around 78% of them seen only once. Unrecorded immune exposures were likely, despite nominal health at sampling. Regarding the study as a whole: TCR beta sequences reportedly predicted most subjects' HLA-A and HLA-B alleles accurately. Indistinguishability led to the exclusion of some V segments, TRBV6-2 and TRBV6-3 included.

Trimming took off 5 bases at V and 0 bases at J, with 10 bases between the two ends. The CDR3 consists of 14 residues. Germline CDR1 is SGHVS and CDR2 is FQNEAQ. A note on this clone: The antigen is not known.

This sequence originates from a woman in her 40s in good health and CMV-seronegative. The specimen sequenced was PBMCs. This sequence joins TRBV7-8 and TRBJ1-2, with D unclear. The CDR3 DNA reads as TGTGCCAGCAGCCTCTCTGAGACTAACTATGGCTACACCTTC. This translates into CASSLSETNYGYTF.